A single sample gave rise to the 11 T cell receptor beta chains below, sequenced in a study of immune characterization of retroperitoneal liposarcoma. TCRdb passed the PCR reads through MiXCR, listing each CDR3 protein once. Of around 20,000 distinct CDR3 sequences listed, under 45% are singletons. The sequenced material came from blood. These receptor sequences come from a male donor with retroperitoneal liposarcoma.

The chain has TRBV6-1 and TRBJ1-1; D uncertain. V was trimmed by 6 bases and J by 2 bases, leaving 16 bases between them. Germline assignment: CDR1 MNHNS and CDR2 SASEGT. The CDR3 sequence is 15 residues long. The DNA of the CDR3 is TGTGCCAGCAGGGACGGCTGGGCTGAAAACACTGAAGCTTTCTTT. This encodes CASRDGWAENTEAFF.

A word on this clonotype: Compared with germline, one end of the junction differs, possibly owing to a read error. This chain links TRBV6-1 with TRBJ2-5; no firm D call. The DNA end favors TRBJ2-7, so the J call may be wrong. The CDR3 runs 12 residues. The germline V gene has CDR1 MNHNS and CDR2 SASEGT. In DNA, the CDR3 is TGTGCCAGCACCCTGTTCTCCGACGAGCAGTACTTC. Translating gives CASTLFSDEQYF.

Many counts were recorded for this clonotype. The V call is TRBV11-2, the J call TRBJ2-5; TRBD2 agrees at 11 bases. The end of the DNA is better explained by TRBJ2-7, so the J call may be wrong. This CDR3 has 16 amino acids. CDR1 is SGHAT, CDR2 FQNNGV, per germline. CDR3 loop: CASSPKSSGRAREQYF. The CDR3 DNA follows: TGTGCCAGCAGCCCTAAGAGTAGCGGGAGGGCCCGCGAGCAGTACTTC.

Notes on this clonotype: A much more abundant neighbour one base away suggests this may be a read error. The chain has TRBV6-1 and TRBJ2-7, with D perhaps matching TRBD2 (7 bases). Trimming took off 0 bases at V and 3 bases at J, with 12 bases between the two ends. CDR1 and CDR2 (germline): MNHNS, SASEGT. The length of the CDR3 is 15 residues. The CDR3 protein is CASSEAARGGYEQYF. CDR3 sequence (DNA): TGTGCCAGCAGTGAAGCGGCTAGGGGGGGCTACGAGCAGTACTTC.

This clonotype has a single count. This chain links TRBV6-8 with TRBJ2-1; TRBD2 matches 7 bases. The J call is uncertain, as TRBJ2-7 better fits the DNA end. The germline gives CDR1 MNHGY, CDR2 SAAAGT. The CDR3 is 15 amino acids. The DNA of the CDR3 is TGTGCCAGCAGCCAGATTGGCGGGAGTGTACACGAGCAGTACTTC. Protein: CASSQIGGSVHEQYF.

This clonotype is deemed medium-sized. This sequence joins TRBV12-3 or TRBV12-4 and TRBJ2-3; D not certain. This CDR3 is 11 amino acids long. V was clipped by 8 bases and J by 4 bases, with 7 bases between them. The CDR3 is CASLGPDTQYF. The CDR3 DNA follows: TGTGCCAGCCTCGGCCCAGATACGCAGTATTTT.

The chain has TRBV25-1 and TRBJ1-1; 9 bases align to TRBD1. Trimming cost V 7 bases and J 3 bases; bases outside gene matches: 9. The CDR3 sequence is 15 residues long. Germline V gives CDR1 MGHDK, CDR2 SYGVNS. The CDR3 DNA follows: TGTGCCAGCATTCTAACCGGGACAGGGCACACTGAAGCTTTCTTT. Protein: CASILTGTGHTEAFF.

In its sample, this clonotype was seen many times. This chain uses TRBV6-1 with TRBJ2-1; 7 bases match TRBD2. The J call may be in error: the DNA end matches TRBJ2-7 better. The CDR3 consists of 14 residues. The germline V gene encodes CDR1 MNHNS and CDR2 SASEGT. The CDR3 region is CASSPTRGGYEQYF. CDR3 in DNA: TGTGCCAGCAGTCCGACTAGGGGAGGGTACGAGCAGTACTTC.

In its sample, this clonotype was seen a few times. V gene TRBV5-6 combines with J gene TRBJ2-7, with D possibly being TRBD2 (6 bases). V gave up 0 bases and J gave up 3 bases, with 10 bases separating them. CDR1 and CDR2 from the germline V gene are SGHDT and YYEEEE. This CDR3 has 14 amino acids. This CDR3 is CASSLGGGNYEQYF. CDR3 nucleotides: TGTGCCAGCAGCTTGGGGGGCGGGAACTACGAGCAGTACTTC.

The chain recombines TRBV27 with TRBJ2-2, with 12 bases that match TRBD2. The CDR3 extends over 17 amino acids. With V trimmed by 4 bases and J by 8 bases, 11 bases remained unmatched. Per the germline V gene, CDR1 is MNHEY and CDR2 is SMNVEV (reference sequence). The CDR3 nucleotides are TGTGCCAGCAGTTCCCGGACTAGCGGGATGGGAGTGGGGGAGCTGTTTTTT. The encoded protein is CASSSRTSGMGVGELFF.

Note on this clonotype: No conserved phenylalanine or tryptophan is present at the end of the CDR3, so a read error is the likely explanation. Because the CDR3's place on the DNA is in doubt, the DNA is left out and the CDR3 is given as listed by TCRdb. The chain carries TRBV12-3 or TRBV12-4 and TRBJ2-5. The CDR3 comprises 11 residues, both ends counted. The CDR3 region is CASSSVNEQHP.